This T cell receptor (beta chain) was obtained from a study of T cell changes during pregnancy in multiple sclerosis. The data were produced by immunoSEQ multiplex PCR, yet TCRdb's version contains in-frame clones alone and is incomplete. The data contain about 110,000 clones, about 90% of them singletons. The sample here was peripheral blood, taken in the third trimester of pregnancy. This receptor was taken from a female donor with multiple sclerosis, enrolled in a pregnancy study.

Here the CDR3 DNA reads TGTGCCTGGGGACAGGGATTGTACGAGCAGTACTTC. Translated, it gives CAWGQGLYEQYF. The chain couples TRBV30 to TRBJ2-7; 8 bases line up with TRBD1. Germline lookup yields CDR1 GTSNPN and CDR2 SVGIG (reference sequence). The CDR3 length is 12 residues. The V and J ends lost 5 bases and 4 bases, in that order; junction bases with no gene match: 4.